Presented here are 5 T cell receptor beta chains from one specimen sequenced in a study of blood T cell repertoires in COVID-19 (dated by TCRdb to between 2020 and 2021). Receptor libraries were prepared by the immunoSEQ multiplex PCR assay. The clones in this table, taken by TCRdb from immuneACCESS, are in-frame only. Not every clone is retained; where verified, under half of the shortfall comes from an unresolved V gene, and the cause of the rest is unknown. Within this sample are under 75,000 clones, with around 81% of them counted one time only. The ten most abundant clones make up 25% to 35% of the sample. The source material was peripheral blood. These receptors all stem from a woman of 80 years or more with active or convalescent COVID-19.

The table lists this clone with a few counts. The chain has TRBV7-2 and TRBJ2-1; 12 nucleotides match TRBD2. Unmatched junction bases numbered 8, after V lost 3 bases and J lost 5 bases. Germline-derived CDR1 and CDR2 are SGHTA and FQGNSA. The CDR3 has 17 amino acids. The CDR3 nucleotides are TGTGCCAGCAGCTTTACTAGCGGGGGGACCACCGACAATGAGCAGTTCTTC. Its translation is CASSFTSGGTTDNEQFF.

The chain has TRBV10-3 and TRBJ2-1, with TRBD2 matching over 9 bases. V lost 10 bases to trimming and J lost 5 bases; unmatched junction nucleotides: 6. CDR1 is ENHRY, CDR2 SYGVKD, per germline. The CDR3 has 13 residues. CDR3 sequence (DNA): TGTGCCACCTTGGTAGCGGGGGACAATGAGCAGTTCTTC. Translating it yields CATLVAGDNEQFF.

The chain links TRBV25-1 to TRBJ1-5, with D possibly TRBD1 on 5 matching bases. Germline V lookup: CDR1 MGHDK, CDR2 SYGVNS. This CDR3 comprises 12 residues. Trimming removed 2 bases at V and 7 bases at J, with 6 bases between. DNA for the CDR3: TGTGCCAGCAGTGAAGGACAACAGCCCCAGCATTTT. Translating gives CASSEGQQPQHF. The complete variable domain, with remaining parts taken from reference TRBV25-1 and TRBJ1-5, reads EADIYQTPRYLVIGTGKKITLECSQTMGHDKMYWYQQDPGMELHLIHYSYGVNSTEKGDLSSESTVSRIRTEHFPLTLESARPSHTSQYLCASSEGQQPQHFGDGTRLSIL.

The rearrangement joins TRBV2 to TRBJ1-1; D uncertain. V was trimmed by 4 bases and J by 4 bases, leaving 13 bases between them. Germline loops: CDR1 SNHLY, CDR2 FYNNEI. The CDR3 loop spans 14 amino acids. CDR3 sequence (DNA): TGTGCCAGCAGTGGAGAGGGAAGGAGCACTGAAGCTTTCTTT. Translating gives CASSGEGRSTEAFF.

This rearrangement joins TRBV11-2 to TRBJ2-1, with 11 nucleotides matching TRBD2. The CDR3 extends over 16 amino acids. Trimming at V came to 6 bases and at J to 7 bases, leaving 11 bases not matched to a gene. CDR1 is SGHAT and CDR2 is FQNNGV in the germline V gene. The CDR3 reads CASSHRLAGSGNEQFF. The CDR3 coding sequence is TGTGCCAGCAGTCACCGACTAGCGGGGTCTGGGAATGAGCAGTTCTTC.